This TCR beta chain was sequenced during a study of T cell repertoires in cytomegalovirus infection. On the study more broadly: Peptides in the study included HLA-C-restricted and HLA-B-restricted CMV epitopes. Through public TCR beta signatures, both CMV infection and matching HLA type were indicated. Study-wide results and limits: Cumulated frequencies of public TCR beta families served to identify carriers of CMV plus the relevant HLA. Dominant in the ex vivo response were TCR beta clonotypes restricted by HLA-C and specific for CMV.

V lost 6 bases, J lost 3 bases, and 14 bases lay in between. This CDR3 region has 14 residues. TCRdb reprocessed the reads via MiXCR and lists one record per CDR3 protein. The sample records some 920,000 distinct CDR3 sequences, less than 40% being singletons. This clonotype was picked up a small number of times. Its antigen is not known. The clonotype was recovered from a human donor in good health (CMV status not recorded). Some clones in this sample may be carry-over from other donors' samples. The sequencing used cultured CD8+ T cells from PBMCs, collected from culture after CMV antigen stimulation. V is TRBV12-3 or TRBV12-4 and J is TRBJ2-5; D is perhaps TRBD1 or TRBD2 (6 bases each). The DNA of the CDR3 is TGTGCCAGCAGCCCCTGGGGGGCTGAAGAGACCCAGTACTTC. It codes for CASSPWGAEETQYF.